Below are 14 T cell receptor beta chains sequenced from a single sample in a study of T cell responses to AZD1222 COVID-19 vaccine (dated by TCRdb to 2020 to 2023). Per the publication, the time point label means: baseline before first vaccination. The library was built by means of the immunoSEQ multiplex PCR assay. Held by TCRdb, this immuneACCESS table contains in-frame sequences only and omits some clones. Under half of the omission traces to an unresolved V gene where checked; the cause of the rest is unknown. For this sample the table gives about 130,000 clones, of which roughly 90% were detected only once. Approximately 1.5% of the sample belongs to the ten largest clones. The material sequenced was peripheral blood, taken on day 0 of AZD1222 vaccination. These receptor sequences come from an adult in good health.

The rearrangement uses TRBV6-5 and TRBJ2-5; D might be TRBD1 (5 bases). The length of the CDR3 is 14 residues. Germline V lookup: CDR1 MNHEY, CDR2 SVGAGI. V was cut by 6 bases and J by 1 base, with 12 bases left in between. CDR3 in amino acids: CASRSIRGQETQYF. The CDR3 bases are TGTGCCAGCAGATCGATTAGGGGCCAAGAGACCCAGTACTTC.

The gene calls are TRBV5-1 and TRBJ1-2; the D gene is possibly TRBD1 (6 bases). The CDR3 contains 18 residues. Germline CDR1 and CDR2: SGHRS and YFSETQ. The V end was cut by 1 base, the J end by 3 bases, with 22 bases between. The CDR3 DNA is TGCGCCAGCAGCTTGAAATGGGGCGGGGGGCAAGGCTACTATGGCTACACCTTC. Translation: CASSLKWGGGQGYYGYTF.

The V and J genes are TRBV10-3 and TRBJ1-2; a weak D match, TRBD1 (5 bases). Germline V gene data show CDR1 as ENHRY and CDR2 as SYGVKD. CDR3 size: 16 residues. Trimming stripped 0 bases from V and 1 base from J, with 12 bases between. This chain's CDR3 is CAISESGPGHNYGYTF. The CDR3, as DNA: TGTGCCATCAGTGAGTCGGGGCCTGGCCATAACTATGGCTACACCTTC.

CDR3 sequence (DNA): TGTGCCAGTAGTATTGGCCGACAGGGGAGGTATGGCTACACCTTC. As protein: CASSIGRQGRYGYTF. This rearrangement joins TRBV19 to TRBJ1-2; 8 bases line up with TRBD1. The J segment lost 5 bases and the V segment lost 3 bases, leaving 8 bases of the junction unmatched. The CDR3 covers 15 residues. Germline loops: CDR1 LNHDA, CDR2 SQIVND (reference sequence).

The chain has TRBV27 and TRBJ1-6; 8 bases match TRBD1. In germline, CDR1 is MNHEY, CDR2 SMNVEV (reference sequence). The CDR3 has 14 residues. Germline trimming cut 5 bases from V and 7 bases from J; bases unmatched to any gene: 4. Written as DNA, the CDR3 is TGTGCCAGCAGTGAGGGACAGGCGAATTCACCCCTCCACTTT. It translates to CASSEGQANSPLHF.

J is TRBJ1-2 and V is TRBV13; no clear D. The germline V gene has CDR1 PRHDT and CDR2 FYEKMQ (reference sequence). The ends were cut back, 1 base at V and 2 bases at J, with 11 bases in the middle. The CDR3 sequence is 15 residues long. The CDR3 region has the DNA TGTGCCAGCAGCTTAGCTCCAGCCCGGAACTATGGCTACACCTTC. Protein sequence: CASSLAPARNYGYTF. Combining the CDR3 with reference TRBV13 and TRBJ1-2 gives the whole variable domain AAGVIQSPRHLIKEKRETATLKCYPIPRHDTVYWYQQGPGQDPQFLISFYEKMQSDKGSIPDRFSAQQFSDYHSELNMSSLELGDSALYFCASSLAPARNYGYTFGSGTRLTVV.

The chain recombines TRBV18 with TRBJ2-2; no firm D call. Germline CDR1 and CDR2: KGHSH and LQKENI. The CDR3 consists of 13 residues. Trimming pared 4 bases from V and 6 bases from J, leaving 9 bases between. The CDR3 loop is CASSRVVPGELFF. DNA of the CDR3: TGTGCCAGCTCACGGGTCGTCCCCGGGGAGCTGTTTTTT.

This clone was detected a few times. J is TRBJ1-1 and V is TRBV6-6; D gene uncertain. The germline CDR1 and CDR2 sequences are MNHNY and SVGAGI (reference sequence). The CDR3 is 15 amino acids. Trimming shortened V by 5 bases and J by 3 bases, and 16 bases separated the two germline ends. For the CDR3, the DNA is TGTGCCAGCAGTGTTACTCCGAGCGGGTACACTGAAGCTTTCTTT. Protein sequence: CASSVTPSGYTEAFF.

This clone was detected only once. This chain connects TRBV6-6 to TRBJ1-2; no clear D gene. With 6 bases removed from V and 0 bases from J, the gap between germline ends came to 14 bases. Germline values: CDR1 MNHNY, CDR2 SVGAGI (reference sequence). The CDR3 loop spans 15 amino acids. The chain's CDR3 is CASSRRRDPNYGYTF. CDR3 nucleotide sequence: TGTGCCAGCAGCCGAAGAAGGGATCCTAACTATGGCTACACCTTC.

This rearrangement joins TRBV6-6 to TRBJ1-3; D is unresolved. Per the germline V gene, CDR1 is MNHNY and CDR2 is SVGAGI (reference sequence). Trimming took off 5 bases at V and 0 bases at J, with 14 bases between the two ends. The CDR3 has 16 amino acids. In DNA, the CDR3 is TGTGCCAGCAGTGGCCCTCTGGGTTCCTCTGGAAACACCATATATTTT. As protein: CASSGPLGSSGNTIYF.

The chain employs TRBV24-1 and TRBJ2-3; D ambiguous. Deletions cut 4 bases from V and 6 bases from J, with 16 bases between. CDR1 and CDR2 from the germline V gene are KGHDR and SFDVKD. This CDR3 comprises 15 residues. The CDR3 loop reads CATSDPRTAADTQYF. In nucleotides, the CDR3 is TGTGCCACCAGTGACCCTCGGACCGCAGCGGATACGCAGTATTTT.

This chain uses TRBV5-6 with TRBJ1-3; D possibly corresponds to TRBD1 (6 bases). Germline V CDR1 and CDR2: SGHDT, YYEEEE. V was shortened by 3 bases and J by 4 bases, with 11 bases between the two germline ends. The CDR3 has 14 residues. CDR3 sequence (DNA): TGTGCCAGCAGCTGGTGGACAGTAGGAAACACCATATATTTT. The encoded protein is CASSWWTVGNTIYF.

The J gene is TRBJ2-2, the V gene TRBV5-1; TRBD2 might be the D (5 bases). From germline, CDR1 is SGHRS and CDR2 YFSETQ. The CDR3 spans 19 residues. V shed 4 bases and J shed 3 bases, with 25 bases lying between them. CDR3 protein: CASSPGVLPGIVDTGELFF. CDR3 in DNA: TGCGCCAGCAGCCCCGGGGTACTTCCGGGAATAGTCGACACCGGGGAGCTGTTTTTT.

CDR3 coding DNA: TGTGCCAGCAGCAAGACTAGCGGGAGGGGGCACGAGCAGTACTTC. Translating it yields CASSKTSGRGHEQYF. The chain is built from TRBV7-9 and TRBJ2-7; 14 bases line up with TRBD2. Germline V gene data show CDR1 as SEHNR and CDR2 as FQNEAQ (reference sequence). The CDR3 spans 15 residues. V lost 5 bases to trimming and J lost 5 bases; unmatched junction nucleotides: 5. Full variable domain (remainder filled in from reference TRBV7-9 and TRBJ2-7): DTGVSQNPRHKITKRGQNVTFRCDPISEHNRLYWYRQTLGQGPEFLTYFQNEAQLEKSRLLSDRFSAERPKGSFSTLEIQRTEQGDSAMYLCASSKTSGRGHEQYFGPGTRLTVT.